This TCR beta chain was found in a study of cytomegalovirus exposure and HLA in healthy donors. PCR employed 60 Vbeta and 13 Jbeta primers. TCRdb's copy holds only in-frame clones and misses some; the assay was immunoSEQ multiplex PCR. Of roughly 200,000 clones in the sample, about 80% were seen once. The sequence came from a woman in her 40s in good health and CMV-seronegative. The specimen sequenced was PBMCs.

The CDR3 region has the DNA TGTGCCAGCAGCTTAGCGGGGGCGTTCACAGATACGCAGTATTTT. Its protein is CASSLAGAFTDTQYF. The chain combines TRBV7-8 with TRBJ2-3, with D perhaps matching TRBD1 (6 bases). With 0 bases removed from V and 2 bases from J, the gap between germline ends came to 9 bases. The CDR3 is 15 amino acids. The germline V gene encodes CDR1 SGHVS and CDR2 FQNEAQ.